The 2 T cell receptor beta chains listed next were all sequenced from one sample in a study of cytomegalovirus exposure and HLA in healthy donors. The PCR used 60 Vbeta and 13 Jbeta primers. Clones were read by immunoSEQ multiplex PCR, and TCRdb kept only the in-frame ones, dropping some. Of some 120,000 clones in the sample, around 82% were seen once. Material for sequencing was PBMCs. The receptor set was obtained from a woman aged 40 to 50 in good health and CMV-seropositive.

The chain recombines TRBV30 with TRBJ1-3; TRBD1 agrees at 7 bases. In germline, CDR1 is GTSNPN, CDR2 SVGIG (reference sequence). Trimming took 4 bases from V and 11 from J; bases not matched to a gene: 8. CDR3 length: 12 residues. In DNA, the CDR3 is TGTGCCTGGAACGACAGGGTGGGCGCCATATATTTT. Translated, it gives CAWNDRVGAIYF.

The chain is built from TRBV5-6 and TRBJ2-7; 8 bases are shared with TRBD1. The J segment lost 2 bases and the V segment lost 4 bases, leaving 14 bases of the junction unmatched. CDR3 length: 17 amino acids. CDR1 is SGHDT, CDR2 YYEEEE, per germline. This chain's CDR3 is CASSRRVFKGQAYEQYF. In DNA form, the CDR3 reads TGTGCCAGCAGCCGGCGCGTTTTTAAGGGACAGGCCTACGAGCAGTACTTC.